Below are 26 T cell receptor beta chains sequenced from a single sample in a study of CD8+CD57+ T cells in acquired aplastic anemia. The patients chosen for sequencing had shown expansion of CD8+CD57+ cells (detected by flow cytometry). Profiling of TCR beta VDJ combinations and CDR3 sequences used genomic DNA as template. TCRdb called the reads again in MiXCR, with one record for every CDR3 protein. The sample yields a few hundred thousand distinct CDR3 sequences, roughly 34% seen once. Sequences were obtained from sorted CD4+, CD8+, or CD8+CD57+ T cells (not recorded which) from PBMCs. These TCRs come from a human donor with aplastic anemia.

About this clonotype: A much larger clone differs by one base, so this may be a read error. This chain links TRBV2 with TRBJ1-2, with D perhaps TRBD1 (5 bases). Trimming took 9 bases from V and 6 from J, leaving 20 bases between them. Germline CDR1 is SNHLY and CDR2 is FYNNEI. The CDR3 has 14 amino acids. In DNA, the CDR3 is TGTGCCAGTATAGACCTTCGGGGACGGGATGGCTACACCTTC. It yields the protein CASIDLRGRDGYTF. The full variable domain, rest sourced from reference TRBV2 and TRBJ1-2, is EPEVTQTPSHQVTQMGQEVILRCVPISNHLYFYWYRQILGQKVEFLVSFYNNEISEKSEIFDDQFSVERPDGSNFTLKIRSTKLEDSAMYFCASIDLRGRDGYTFGSGTRLTVV.

V and J are TRBV24-1 and TRBJ1-2; the match to TRBD1 covers 7 bases. The germline gives CDR1 KGHDR, CDR2 SFDVKD. V gave up 3 bases and J gave up 4 bases; unmatched junction bases: 4. The CDR3 is 14 residues long. The CDR3 loop reads CATSDDRVSYGYTF. The DNA for the CDR3 is TGTGCCACCAGTGATGACAGGGTTAGCTATGGCTACACCTTC.

This clonotype was seen a few times. The chain employs TRBV7-8 and TRBJ1-3, with no clear D. V shed 2 bases and J shed 2 bases, with 13 bases lying between them. In germline, CDR1 is SGHVS, CDR2 FQNEAQ. The CDR3 runs to 16 residues. CDR3 bases: TGTGCCAGCAGCTTATTGAACCCCGGGGCTGGAAACACCATATATTTT. Protein: CASSLLNPGAGNTIYF.

This clonotype was picked up one time. A much larger clone lies one base from this, so it may be a read error. The chain carries TRBV5-1 and TRBJ1-6; TRBD1 might be the D (5 bases). Germline assignment: CDR1 SGHRS and CDR2 YFSETQ. This CDR3 is 15 amino acids long. The CDR3 nucleotides are TGCGCCAGCAGCTTCGGGACGGCGTCCGATTCACCCCTCTACTTT. Its protein is CASSFGTASDSPLYF.

The chain recombines TRBV25-1 with TRBJ1-3; no clear D. This CDR3 is 14 amino acids long. CDR1 and CDR2 from the germline V gene are MGHDK and SYGVNS. With 1 base removed from V and 0 bases from J, the gap between germline ends came to 4 bases. DNA of the CDR3: TGTGCCAGCAGTGAATTCGGCTCTGGAAACACCATATATTTT. Translated: CASSEFGSGNTIYF.

V and J are TRBV20-1 and TRBJ2-1; TRBD1 is a possible D gene (5 bases). Germline CDR1 DFQATT, CDR2 SNEGSKA (reference sequence). The CDR3 spans 13 residues. Trimming pared 5 bases from V and 8 bases from J, leaving 16 bases between. CDR3 sequence: CSALQEVRDEQFF. CDR3 in DNA: TGCAGTGCTCTACAGGAAGTTAGGGATGAGCAGTTCTTC.

This clonotype was seen at least ten times. The gene calls are TRBV19 and TRBJ1-2, with 8 bases that match TRBD1. The CDR3 has 13 residues. The V gene's germline CDR1 is LNHDA and CDR2 SQIVND (reference sequence). V dropped 10 bases and J dropped 6; count of bases not matched to a gene: 10. CDR3 DNA: TGTGCCACTGAGGACAGGGAAAAGAATGGCTACACCTTC. Translated, it gives CATEDREKNGYTF.

The chain recombines TRBV6-2 or TRBV6-3 with TRBJ2-5; a weak D match, TRBD2 (5 bases). Germline V gene sequence: CDR1 MNHEY, CDR2 SVGEGT. Between the trimmed V and J ends, which lost 0 bases and 7 bases, there was a span of 6 bases. The CDR3 extends over 12 amino acids. CDR3 nucleotides: TGTGCCAGCAGTTACTCCGAGGGGACCCAGTACTTC. Amino acid sequence: CASSYSEGTQYF.

The chain is built from TRBV7-3 and TRBJ1-4; TRBD1 matches 10 bases. Germline lookup yields CDR1 SGHTA and CDR2 FQGTGA. The CDR3 length is 16 residues. Trimming removed 10 bases from V and 8 bases from J; junction bases left unmatched: 16. As DNA, the CDR3 is TGTGCCATGTGCAACTTTTCCGGGACAGGGGTGGAAAAACTGTTTTTT. This encodes CAMCNFSGTGVEKLFF.

This clonotype was recorded at least ten times. V is TRBV19 and J is TRBJ2-5; D is possibly TRBD2 (6 bases). Trimming shortened V by 0 bases and J by 2 bases, and 10 bases separated the two germline ends. Germline-derived CDR1 and CDR2 are LNHDA and SQIVND (reference sequence). The CDR3 loop spans 15 amino acids. The CDR3 coding sequence is TGTGCCAGTAGTATAGAGCTACTAGCACAAGAGACCCAGTACTTC. This encodes CASSIELLAQETQYF. Using reference TRBV19 and TRBJ2-5 for the parts outside the CDR3, the full variable domain is DGGITQSPKYLFRKEGQNVTLSCEQNLNHDAMYWYRQDPGQGLRLIYYSQIVNDFQKGDIAEGYSVSREKKESFPLTVTSAQKNPTAFYLCASSIELLAQETQYFGPGTRLLVL.

This clonotype came up a few times. The chain links TRBV5-4 to TRBJ2-6; TRBD1 matches at 7 bases. CDR3 length equals 18 residues. J lost 0 bases, V lost 0 bases, and 6 bases had no gene match. CDR1 is SGHNT, CDR2 YYREEE, per germline (reference sequence). CDR3: CASSLAGTAFSGANVLTF. For the CDR3, the DNA is TGTGCCAGCAGCTTGGCCGGGACAGCCTTCTCTGGGGCCAACGTCCTGACTTTC.

There are many counts of this clonotype. J is TRBJ2-5 and V is TRBV10-3; TRBD1 is a possible D gene (5 bases). Germline V CDR1 and CDR2: ENHRY, SYGVKD. V lost 2 bases to trimming and J lost 5 bases, with 6 bases between them. CDR3 length: 12 residues. CDR3 amino acids: CAISERGETQYF. CDR3 DNA: TGTGCCATCAGTGAGAGGGGCGAGACCCAGTACTTC.

The chain has TRBV10-3 and TRBJ1-1; D remains unclear. Germline V gene sequence: CDR1 ENHRY, CDR2 SYGVKD. Trimming took off 4 bases at V and 2 bases at J, with 5 bases between the two ends. There are 12 residues in the CDR3. CDR3 nucleotide sequence: TGTGCCATCAGTGTGGGCAACACTGAAGCTTTCTTT. Protein product: CAISVGNTEAFF.

This clonotype was observed at least ten times. The chain couples TRBV7-9 to TRBJ1-5, with 9 bases matching TRBD1. CDR1 and CDR2 (germline): SEHNR, FQNEAQ (reference sequence). V lost 5 bases, J lost 7 bases, and 9 bases stayed unmatched. CDR3 length equals 15 residues. This CDR3 reads CASSPGGTGSQPQHF. The CDR3 DNA follows: TGTGCCAGCAGCCCCGGGGGGACAGGGTCACAGCCCCAGCATTTT. Looking up the rest from reference TRBV7-9 and TRBJ1-5 gives the full variable domain: DTGVSQNPRHKITKRGQNVTFRCDPISEHNRLYWYRQTLGQGPEFLTYFQNEAQLEKSRLLSDRFSAERPKGSFSTLEIQRTEQGDSAMYLCASSPGGTGSQPQHFGDGTRLSIL.

This clonotype showed up just once. The V and J genes are TRBV24-1 and TRBJ2-4; a possible D gene is TRBD2 (6 bases). Germline assignment: CDR1 KGHDR and CDR2 SFDVKD. V was shortened by 4 bases and J by 8 bases, with 14 bases between the two germline ends. This CDR3 is built from 14 residues. CDR3 nucleotides: TGTGCCACCAGTGAGGTCCGGGGGACTGACATTCAGTACTTC. This sequence encodes CATSEVRGTDIQYF.

The V and J genes are TRBV27 and TRBJ2-7; possible D gene TRBD2, 6 bases. The CDR3 is made up of 13 amino acids. CDR1 and CDR2 (germline): MNHEY, SMNVEV (reference sequence). Trimming took off 7 bases at V and 6 bases at J, with 16 bases between the two ends. CDR3 bases: TGTGCCAGCATCCCCCTGTGGGGAGGCGAGCAGTACTTC. Amino acid sequence: CASIPLWGGEQYF.

V is TRBV29-1 and J is TRBJ1-2; D is perhaps TRBD1 (5 bases). Germline assignment: CDR1 SQVTM and CDR2 ANQGSEA. The CDR3 is 13 residues long. Trimming cost V 3 bases and J 0 bases, with 8 bases left between them. The CDR3 DNA sequence: TGCAGCGTTGACGGGGGGGCTAACTATGGCTACACCTTC. This translates into CSVDGGANYGYTF.

This clonotype was counted only a few times. V and J are TRBV6-1 and TRBJ1-5; D unclear. The CDR3 is made up of 15 amino acids. Trimming took 1 base from V and 2 from J, leaving 9 bases between them. Germline V gives CDR1 MNHNS, CDR2 SASEGT. CDR3 region: CASSEDRFGNQPQHF. CDR3 nucleotide sequence: TGTGCCAGCAGTGAAGATCGGTTTGGCAATCAGCCCCAGCATTTT.

The table lists this clonotype with a few counts. One junction end disagrees with the germline gene, perhaps due to a read error. This sequence joins TRBV10-3 and TRBJ1-2; 8 bases fit TRBD1. Germline loops: CDR1 ENHRY, CDR2 SYGVKD. This CDR3 contains 17 residues. CDR3 region: CASSAPSGGASSYGYTF. The CDR3 DNA reads as TGTGCCAGCAGTGCTCCCTCAGGGGGCGCCTCCTCGTATGGCTACACCTTC.

The J gene is TRBJ2-7, the V gene TRBV19; 11 bases are a match to TRBD2. J gave up 3 bases and V 5 bases, and 3 bases lay outside the gene matches. CDR3 length: 14 residues. From germline, CDR1 is LNHDA and CDR2 SQIVND (reference sequence). Here the CDR3 reads CASSVGTSGYEQYF. CDR3 sequence (DNA): TGTGCCAGTAGTGTGGGGACTAGCGGCTACGAGCAGTACTTC.

This clonotype was picked up many times. The gene calls are TRBV19 and TRBJ2-5; D unresolved. Trimming shortened V by 5 bases and J by 5 bases, and 15 bases separated the two germline ends. The CDR3 sequence is 14 residues long. CDR1 is LNHDA and CDR2 is SQIVND in the germline V gene (reference sequence). CDR3 DNA: TGTGCCAGTAGTTCCGGCTCGGGCGCCGAGACCCAGTACTTC. Translated, it gives CASSSGSGAETQYF.

The rearrangement links TRBV5-1 to TRBJ2-5; D is uncertain. From germline, CDR1 is SGHRS and CDR2 YFSETQ. CDR3 size: 12 residues. Trimming left V 2 bases short and J 5 bases short, with 7 bases between. CDR3 protein: CASSFEGETQYF. The CDR3 nucleotides read TGCGCCAGCAGCTTTGAAGGGGAGACCCAGTACTTC.

This clonotype was counted a few times. This chain joins TRBV15 and TRBJ2-7, with TRBD2 matching 10 bases. With 1 base clipped from V and 3 bases from J, the junction kept 6 bases outside the gene matches. This CDR3 comprises 16 residues. Germline CDR1 is LNHNV and CDR2 is YYDKDF (reference sequence). The CDR3 region is CATSRGSGTSVYEQYF. Here the CDR3 DNA reads TGTGCCACCAGCAGAGGGTCCGGGACTAGCGTCTACGAGCAGTACTTC.

The rearrangement links TRBV6-1 to TRBJ1-1, with unresolved D. The CDR3 consists of 14 residues. The germline V gene has CDR1 MNHNS and CDR2 SASEGT. V lost 6 bases and J lost 0, with 11 bases in between. The CDR3 here is CASSRHGVNTEAFF. CDR3 in DNA: TGTGCCAGCAGCCGACACGGAGTGAACACTGAAGCTTTCTTT.

Comment on this clonotype: This may be a read error: a much more frequent sequence differs by one nucleotide. The CDR3 DNA reads as TGTGCCAGCAGCGTAGCCGGTGGGGACGTTACACAAGAGGCCCAGTACTTC. Amino acid sequence: CASSVAGGDVTQEAQYF. The chain employs TRBV9 and TRBJ2-5; perhaps D is TRBD1 or TRBD2 (5 bases each). The CDR3 has 17 amino acids. Germline V gene data show CDR1 as SGDLS and CDR2 as YYNGEE.

This chain uses TRBV5-1 with TRBJ2-7; perhaps TRBD2 as D (5 bases). Deletions cut 0 bases from V and 5 bases from J, with 6 bases between. The CDR3 runs to 12 residues. Germline-derived CDR1 and CDR2 are SGHRS and YFSETQ. CDR3 sequence (DNA): TGCGCCAGCAGCTTGGCCGGGAACGAGCAGTACTTC. It codes for CASSLAGNEQYF.